One sample yielded the 23 T cell receptor beta chains listed below, sequenced in a study of cytomegalovirus exposure and HLA in healthy donors. PCR involved 60 Vbeta and 13 Jbeta primers. Profiled with immunoSEQ multiplex PCR; TCRdb holds only in-frame clones, not every one. The sample has about 130,000 clones, approximately 80% seen once. Sequencing was carried out using PBMCs. Receptors were obtained from a male donor in good health and CMV-seropositive.

This chain uses TRBV5-1 with TRBJ2-7; TRBD1 matches at 9 bases. The germline V gene encodes CDR1 SGHRS and CDR2 YFSETQ. The CDR3 is 14 residues long. The ends lost 4 bases at V and 6 bases at J; junction bases unmatched: 8. In DNA, the CDR3 is TGCGCCAGCAGCCCAGCGGACAGGGGTCGCGAGCAGTACTTC. Protein sequence: CASSPADRGREQYF.

V usage is TRBV4-1 and J usage is TRBJ1-2, with D maybe TRBD1 (6 bases). The CDR3 has 12 amino acids. V was clipped by 6 bases and J by 4 bases, with 9 bases between them. Germline lookup yields CDR1 MGHRA and CDR2 YSYEKL. The CDR3 reads CASRGASYGYTF. DNA for the CDR3: TGCGCCAGCAGGGGGGCAAGCTATGGCTACACCTTC.

This clone showed up just once. This sequence joins TRBV6-6 and TRBJ1-1; TRBD1 is a possible D gene (5 bases). This CDR3 comprises 14 residues. The germline V gene has CDR1 MNHNY and CDR2 SVGAGI (reference sequence). Between the trimmed V and J ends, which lost 5 bases and 4 bases, there was a span of 14 bases. CDR3 residues: CASSRGVGGTEAFF. CDR3 bases: TGTGCCAGCAGTAGAGGGGTCGGGGGCACTGAAGCTTTCTTT.

This clone was recorded a few times. The chain's CDR3 is CASSFDKYEQYF. DNA for the CDR3: TGTGCCAGCAGCTTCGACAAGTACGAGCAGTACTTC. V gene TRBV7-2 combines with J gene TRBJ2-7, with no clear D. Germline assignment: CDR1 SGHTA and CDR2 FQGNSA. CDR3 length: 12 amino acids. The ends were cut back, 3 bases at V and 4 bases at J, with 7 bases in the middle.

The V gene is TRBV2, the J gene TRBJ1-5; 7 nucleotides align to TRBD1. Germline-derived CDR1 and CDR2 are SNHLY and FYNNEI. Trimming cost V 4 bases and J 7 bases; bases outside gene matches: 1. The CDR3 length is 12 residues. The CDR3 loop is CASSGTGQPQHF. The CDR3 DNA sequence: TGTGCCAGCAGTGGGACAGGCCAGCCCCAGCATTTT. The whole variable domain, remainder taken from reference TRBV2 and TRBJ1-5, is EPEVTQTPSHQVTQMGQEVILRCVPISNHLYFYWYRQILGQKVEFLVSFYNNEISEKSEIFDDQFSVERPDGSNFTLKIRSTKLEDSAMYFCASSGTGQPQHFGDGTRLSIL.

The table lists this clone with a few counts. This chain joins TRBV2 and TRBJ2-7; perhaps TRBD1 as D (6 bases). CDR1 is SNHLY, CDR2 FYNNEI, per germline. CDR3 length equals 14 residues. V was shortened by 5 bases and J by 4 bases, with 15 bases between the two germline ends. This CDR3 is CASSSEAGAYEQYF. The CDR3, as DNA: TGTGCCAGCAGTTCCGAAGCAGGGGCGTACGAGCAGTACTTC.

The chain employs TRBV5-4 and TRBJ2-7, with 9 bases lining up with TRBD1. The J segment lost 5 bases and the V segment lost 3 bases, leaving 9 bases of the junction unmatched. Looked up from germline, CDR1 is SGHNT and CDR2 is YYREEE (reference sequence). The CDR3 contains 15 residues. CDR3 amino acids: CASSWTGQGINEQYF. CDR3 coding DNA: TGTGCCAGCAGCTGGACGGGACAGGGTATCAACGAGCAGTACTTC.

The rearrangement joins TRBV7-9 to TRBJ2-7, with D possibly matching TRBD2 (5 bases). CDR3 length: 14 amino acids. CDR1 and CDR2 from the germline V gene are SEHNR and FQNEAQ (reference sequence). V shed 5 bases and J shed 3 bases, with 14 bases lying between them. CDR3 DNA sequence: TGTGCCAGCAGCCCGGACTGGGTTGGCTACGAGCAGTACTTC. It encodes CASSPDWVGYEQYF.

A few counts support this clone. The chain uses TRBV9 and TRBJ1-5; the D is unclear. The germline V gene has CDR1 SGDLS and CDR2 YYNGEE. This CDR3 is 13 amino acids long. Trimming took off 3 bases at V and 7 bases at J, with 11 bases between the two ends. CDR3 region: CASSGSPGQPQHF. The DNA of the CDR3 is TGTGCCAGCAGCGGTAGTCCCGGGCAGCCCCAGCATTTT. The full variable domain, with the rest looked up from reference TRBV9 and TRBJ1-5, is DSGVTQTPKHLITATGQRVTLRCSPRSGDLSVYWYQQSLDQGLQFLIQYYNGEERAKGNILERFSAQQFPDLHSELNLSSLELGDSALYFCASSGSPGQPQHFGDGTRLSIL.

The chain carries TRBV10-2 and TRBJ2-5; 9 nucleotides agree with TRBD2. The CDR3 loop spans 15 amino acids. V trimming: 5 bases; J trimming: 5 bases; junction bases outside the gene matches: 9. The germline gives CDR1 WSHSY, CDR2 SAAADI. In DNA, the CDR3 is TGCGCCAGCAGTCAGGATAGCGGGGGATCTGAGACCCAGTACTTC. Translating gives CASSQDSGGSETQYF.

This clone was observed a few times. V usage is TRBV11-3 and J usage is TRBJ2-7; tentatively, D is TRBD1 (6 bases). From germline, CDR1 is SGHNT and CDR2 YENEEA. The CDR3 loop spans 14 amino acids. V was cut by 5 bases and J by 6 bases, with 17 bases left in between. The CDR3 DNA reads TGTGCCAGCAGCCTAGGGGAGCAGGGGTCCGAGCAGTACTTC. Residues: CASSLGEQGSEQYF.

In this sample, this clone turned up once. The chain is built from TRBV5-4 and TRBJ2-7; 7 nucleotides match TRBD2. There are 15 residues in the CDR3. Germline CDR1 is SGHNT and CDR2 is YYREEE (reference sequence). With V trimmed by 3 bases and J by 7 bases, 13 bases remained unmatched. The CDR3 DNA reads as TGTGCCAGCAGCTGGGGGTGGGGCGGGAGAAAGGAGCAGTACTTC. Translation gives CASSWGWGGRKEQYF.

The rearrangement links TRBV7-9 to TRBJ2-7, with a weak D call TRBD2 (7 bases). Germline V lookup: CDR1 SEHNR, CDR2 FQNEAQ (reference sequence). The CDR3 contains 14 residues. With 1 base removed from V and 2 bases from J, the gap between germline ends came to 9 bases. Written as DNA, the CDR3 is TGTGCCAGCAGCTTAGAAGGGGGGGCCTACGAGCAGTACTTC. Translated: CASSLEGGAYEQYF.

With regard to this clone: A read error may account for a junction end that differs from germline. V gene TRBV7-8 combines with J gene TRBJ2-6; D possibly corresponds to TRBD1 (5 bases). The CDR3 is made up of 15 amino acids. The germline V gene has CDR1 SGHVS and CDR2 FQNEAQ. CDR3 sequence (DNA): TGTGCCAGCAGCTTATTTGGGCCTGGGGCCAACGGCCTGACTTTC. It encodes CASSLFGPGANGLTF.

As to this clone: The junction shows a germline mismatch at one end, possibly a read error. The V and J genes are TRBV5-1 and TRBJ2-4, with D maybe TRBD2 (5 bases). The CDR3 runs 14 residues. Germline V gene lookup returns CDR1 SGHRS and CDR2 YFSETQ. In DNA form, the CDR3 reads TGCGCCAGCAGCTTCAAGGGAGCCAAAAACAGTCAGTACTTC. Protein: CASSFKGAKNSQYF.

This rearrangement joins TRBV15 to TRBJ2-2; D possibly corresponds to TRBD2 (7 bases). Trimming shortened V by 1 base and J by 1 base, and 10 bases separated the two germline ends. The length of the CDR3 is 16 residues. From germline, CDR1 is LNHNV and CDR2 YYDKDF (reference sequence). For the CDR3, the DNA is TGTGCCACCAGCAGAGCGGGGGGCGGGAACACCGGGGAGCTGTTTTTT. Its translation is CATSRAGGGNTGELFF.

The rearrangement joins TRBV5-5 to TRBJ1-4, with 7 bases identical to TRBD1. Germline V gene sequence: CDR1 SGHKS, CDR2 YYEKEE (reference sequence). J was trimmed by 12 bases and V by 0 bases; bases with no gene match: 8. This CDR3 is built from 14 residues. This CDR3 is CASSLVAGGLELFF. The DNA of the CDR3 is TGTGCCAGCAGCTTGGTGGCAGGGGGGTTGGAACTGTTTTTT.

The chain couples TRBV30 to TRBJ1-1; tentatively, D is TRBD1 (5 bases). The CDR3 contains 13 residues. V was trimmed by 2 bases and J by 4 bases, leaving 11 bases between them. CDR1 is GTSNPN, CDR2 SVGIG, per germline (reference sequence). Here the CDR3 DNA reads TGTGCCTGGAGTCTTAAAGGGGTCACTGAAGCTTTCTTT. It yields the protein CAWSLKGVTEAFF.

The chain couples TRBV2 to TRBJ1-5, with D uncertain. The CDR3 totals 15 residues. V was trimmed by 4 bases and J by 2 bases, leaving 12 bases between them. CDR1 SNHLY and CDR2 FYNNEI come from the germline V gene. The CDR3 region has the DNA TGTGCCAGCAGTGCGGATACGGCGGGCAATCAGCCCCAGCATTTT. It encodes CASSADTAGNQPQHF. The variable domain in full, completed from reference TRBV2 and TRBJ1-5, reads EPEVTQTPSHQVTQMGQEVILRCVPISNHLYFYWYRQILGQKVEFLVSFYNNEISEKSEIFDDQFSVERPDGSNFTLKIRSTKLEDSAMYFCASSADTAGNQPQHFGDGTRLSIL.

This clone was seen a few times. This rearrangement joins TRBV18 to TRBJ1-2; no reliable D call. The length of the CDR3 is 16 residues. With 3 bases removed from V and 1 base from J, the gap between germline ends came to 15 bases. Germline CDR1 is KGHSH and CDR2 is LQKENI. The CDR3 DNA is TGTGCCAGCTCACCCGCAATCGATCGGGTTAACTATGGCTACACCTTC. It is translated as CASSPAIDRVNYGYTF.

The rearrangement links TRBV18 to TRBJ1-3; the D is unclear. V shed 0 bases and J shed 4 bases, with 10 bases lying between them. Germline lookup yields CDR1 KGHSH and CDR2 LQKENI. CDR3 length: 15 residues. The CDR3 region is CASSPPEDAGNTIYF. CDR3 bases: TGTGCCAGCTCACCACCGGAGGATGCGGGAAACACCATATATTTT.

This sequence joins TRBV9 and TRBJ2-3; the match to TRBD2 covers 9 bases. Germline V gene lookup returns CDR1 SGDLS and CDR2 YYNGEE. CDR3 size: 16 residues. After removal of 3 bases from V and 0 bases from J, the junction contained 5 bases not matched to a gene. CDR3 DNA sequence: TGTGCCAGCAGCGACCGAAGCGGGAGGAGCACAGATACGCAGTATTTT. Translating it yields CASSDRSGRSTDTQYF.

Concerning this clone: Its ends do not fully match the called genes, so a read error is possible. This chain links TRBV7-9 with TRBJ1-1; no definite D call. The CDR3 is 14 residues long. Per germline, CDR1 SEHNR and CDR2 FQNEAQ (reference sequence). CDR3 sequence (DNA): TGTTCCAGCAGCCTCGAGGGAAAGAACACTGAAGCTTTCTTT. Its translation is CSSSLEGKNTEAFF.